One sample yielded the 21 T cell receptor beta chains listed below, sequenced in a study of blood T cell repertoires in COVID-19. Here immunoSEQ multiplex PCR was the method, and the copy in TCRdb shows in-frame clones only, minus some. Of roughly 82,000 clones listed, about 90% were seen once; the top ten hold about 1%. Sequenced sample: peripheral blood. These receptors all come from a woman between 50 and 59 years old in a cohort sampled during active COVID-19.

The rearrangement joins TRBV4-1 to TRBJ2-1; D is undetermined. The V gene's germline CDR1 is MGHRA and CDR2 YSYEKL. The CDR3 covers 16 residues. The V end was cut by 0 bases, the J end by 4 bases, with 13 bases between. CDR3 DNA sequence: TGCGCCAGCAGCCAAGAAAACAGCCTATTGTACAATGAGCAGTTCTTC. It yields the protein CASSQENSLLYNEQFF.

The rearrangement uses TRBV5-1 and TRBJ1-4; no clear D. The CDR3 covers 16 residues. V gave up 4 bases and J gave up 0 bases, with 13 bases separating them. The germline CDR1 and CDR2 sequences are SGHRS and YFSETQ. CDR3 sequence: CASSPGILSTNEKLFF. The CDR3, as DNA: TGCGCCAGCAGCCCGGGTATACTTTCAACTAATGAAAAACTGTTTTTT.

This chain's CDR3 is CASTRQGTSGNTGELFF. In DNA form, the CDR3 reads TGTGCCAGCACCCGCCAGGGTACTAGCGGGAACACCGGGGAGCTGTTTTTT. The genes are TRBV9 and TRBJ2-2; 8 bases map to TRBD2. This CDR3 is 17 amino acids long. V lost 6 bases to trimming and J lost 1 base; unmatched junction nucleotides: 11. Germline CDR1 is SGDLS and CDR2 is YYNGEE. The complete variable domain, with remaining parts taken from reference TRBV9 and TRBJ2-2, reads DSGVTQTPKHLITATGQRVTLRCSPRSGDLSVYWYQQSLDQGLQFLIQYYNGEERAKGNILERFSAQQFPDLHSELNLSSLELGDSALYFCASTRQGTSGNTGELFFGEGSRLTVL.

The V gene is TRBV27, the J gene TRBJ1-2; TRBD1 aligns across 12 bases. This CDR3 spans 15 amino acids. V lost 6 bases and J lost 8; bases outside the gene matches: 10. Germline CDR1 and CDR2: MNHEY and SMNVEV (reference sequence). The CDR3 nucleotides are TGTGCCAGCAGGCCGGGACAGGGGGCGCTGGGAGGCTACACCTTC. It codes for CASRPGQGALGGYTF.

CDR3 DNA sequence: TGTGCCAGTAGTATAGTAGGGGTATTGAACACTGAAGCTTTCTTT. It specifies CASSIVGVLNTEAFF. The rearrangement uses TRBV19 and TRBJ1-1; possibly TRBD1 for D (5 bases). Germline V lookup: CDR1 LNHDA, CDR2 SQIVND (reference sequence). The CDR3 sequence is 15 residues long. Trimming took 1 base from V and 0 from J, leaving 9 bases between them.

The chain recombines TRBV30 with TRBJ1-2; D is uncertain. CDR1 is GTSNPN and CDR2 is SVGIG in the germline V gene (reference sequence). The CDR3 is made up of 13 amino acids. Trimming removed 1 base from V and 8 bases from J, with 14 bases in between. For the CDR3, the DNA is TGTGCCTGGAGTGGATTATCGACGGGAGGCTACACCTTC. As protein: CAWSGLSTGGYTF.

This chain joins TRBV5-1 and TRBJ1-1, with D possibly TRBD1 on 5 matching bases. The CDR3 spans 15 residues. Trimming pared 2 bases from V and 3 bases from J, leaving 14 bases between. Germline CDR1 and CDR2: SGHRS and YFSETQ. This chain's CDR3 is CASSLEDRGDTEAFF. The CDR3 DNA sequence: TGCGCCAGCAGCTTAGAGGATAGGGGCGACACTGAAGCTTTCTTT.

The chain carries TRBV10-3 and TRBJ2-7, with 8 bases lining up with TRBD1. Per the germline V gene, CDR1 is ENHRY and CDR2 is SYGVKD. CDR3 length: 17 residues. The V and J ends lost 5 bases and 5 bases, in that order; junction bases with no gene match: 17. As DNA, the CDR3 is TGTGCCATCAGTCTTACACAGATCGGACAGGGAAAGGACGAGCAGTACTTC. This codes for CAISLTQIGQGKDEQYF.

The chain recombines TRBV6-5 with TRBJ1-3; the match to TRBD1 covers 8 bases. This CDR3 is built from 15 residues. Germline trimming cut 6 bases from V and 2 bases from J; bases unmatched to any gene: 6. Germline values: CDR1 MNHEY, CDR2 SVGAGI. CDR3 residues: CASRRQGTAGNTIYF. CDR3 coding DNA: TGTGCCAGCAGGCGACAGGGGACGGCTGGAAACACCATATATTTT.

In this sample, this clone turned up a few times. The CDR3 DNA is TGCGCCAGCATGACTAGCGGGGGCTGGGACGAGCAGTACTTC. Its translation is CASMTSGGWDEQYF. This rearrangement joins TRBV5-1 to TRBJ2-7; 12 bases agree with TRBD2. The CDR3 loop spans 14 amino acids. V dropped 6 bases and J dropped 5; count of bases not matched to a gene: 6. From germline, CDR1 is SGHRS and CDR2 YFSETQ.

This sequence joins TRBV3-1 (or the pseudogene TRBV3-2) and TRBJ2-2; 8 positions agree with TRBD2. The CDR3 extends over 16 amino acids. Germline assignment: CDR1 LGHDT and CDR2 YNNKEL (reference sequence). The V gene end was trimmed by 2 bases and the J gene end by 5 bases; junction bases not matched to a gene: 7. The CDR3 bases are TGTGCCAGCAGCCAATCATACCGCGGGGGGACCGGGGAGCTGTTTTTT. This translates into CASSQSYRGGTGELFF.

This rearrangement joins TRBV11-3 to TRBJ2-1; TRBD2 matches 7 bases. CDR1 is SGHNT and CDR2 is YENEEA in the germline V gene. This CDR3 is 15 amino acids long. J lost 6 bases, V lost 2 bases, and 7 bases had no gene match. The CDR3 spells CASSLNGLDGNEQFF. The CDR3 coding sequence is TGTGCCAGCAGCTTAAACGGACTAGACGGCAATGAGCAGTTCTTC.

The chain has TRBV27 and TRBJ1-1; 8 bases line up with TRBD1. The V gene end was trimmed by 5 bases and the J gene end by 4 bases; junction bases not matched to a gene: 3. The CDR3 has 13 residues. Germline loops: CDR1 MNHEY, CDR2 SMNVEV (reference sequence). CDR3 in DNA: TGTGCCAGCAGTCCAGGGGGCCCCACTGAAGCTTTCTTT. Its translation is CASSPGGPTEAFF.

The chain has TRBV27 and TRBJ2-7; 8 nucleotides line up with TRBD2. This CDR3 has 15 residues. V dropped 4 bases and J dropped 3; count of bases not matched to a gene: 8. CDR1 is MNHEY, CDR2 SMNVEV, per germline (reference sequence). The chain's CDR3 is CASSSLGTRGYEQYF. Written as DNA, the CDR3 is TGTGCCAGCAGTTCCCTAGGGACTAGGGGCTACGAGCAGTACTTC.

The chain couples TRBV5-1 to TRBJ1-6, with 8 nucleotides matching TRBD1. The CDR3 is 16 amino acids. Germline CDR1 is SGHRS and CDR2 is YFSETQ. Trimming removed 0 bases from V and 7 bases from J; junction bases left unmatched: 6. The chain's CDR3 is CASSLEARTGNSPLHF. The CDR3 nucleotides are TGCGCCAGCAGCTTGGAGGCAAGGACAGGGAATTCACCCCTCCACTTT. The complete variable domain, with remaining parts taken from reference TRBV5-1 and TRBJ1-6, reads KAGVTQTPRYLIKTRGQQVTLSCSPISGHRSVSWYQQTPGQGLQFLFEYFSETQRNKGNFPGRFSGRQFSNSRSEMNVSTLELGDSALYLCASSLEARTGNSPLHFGNGTRLTVT.

The V gene is TRBV5-6, the J gene TRBJ2-7; D remains unclear. Trimming cost V 0 bases and J 3 bases, with 4 bases left between them. The V gene's germline CDR1 is SGHDT and CDR2 YYEEEE. This CDR3 is 12 amino acids long. For the CDR3, the DNA is TGTGCCAGCAGCTTGGCGAGCTACGAGCAGTACTTC. Its protein product is CASSLASYEQYF.

The chain is built from TRBV11-2 and TRBJ1-2; TRBD1 agrees at 10 bases. V dropped 5 bases and J dropped 8; count of bases not matched to a gene: 5. The CDR3 consists of 13 residues. The V gene's germline CDR1 is SGHAT and CDR2 FQNNGV. This CDR3 is CASSPGQGGGYTF. CDR3 in DNA: TGTGCCAGCAGCCCCGGACAGGGGGGCGGCTACACCTTC.

The V gene is TRBV10-3, the J gene TRBJ2-6; possibly TRBD1 for D (6 bases). The CDR3 has 16 residues. The V gene's germline CDR1 is ENHRY and CDR2 SYGVKD. V was clipped by 7 bases and J by 0 bases, with 13 bases between them. The CDR3 region is CAIKTGSFSGANVLTF. The CDR3 DNA reads as TGTGCCATCAAGACAGGTTCTTTCTCTGGGGCCAACGTCCTGACTTTC.

This rearrangement joins TRBV28 to TRBJ2-5, with 9 bases lining up with TRBD2. Germline lookup yields CDR1 MDHEN and CDR2 SYDVKM. This CDR3 region has 15 residues. Trimming took 6 bases from V and 4 from J; bases not matched to a gene: 9. CDR3 amino acids: CASSNFAGGVETQYF. For the CDR3, the DNA is TGTGCCAGCAGCAACTTTGCGGGAGGGGTAGAGACCCAGTACTTC.

The chain couples TRBV5-1 to TRBJ1-1; 8 bases fit TRBD1. Per germline, CDR1 SGHRS and CDR2 YFSETQ. Trimming removed 4 bases from V and 4 bases from J; junction bases left unmatched: 6. The CDR3 has 14 amino acids. Here the CDR3 reads CASSRQGAGTEAFF. CDR3 sequence (DNA): TGCGCCAGCAGCCGCCAGGGGGCCGGCACTGAAGCTTTCTTT.

V gene TRBV19 combines with J gene TRBJ2-1, with 13 bases lining up with TRBD2. The CDR3 runs to 16 residues. Per the germline V gene, CDR1 is LNHDA and CDR2 is SQIVND (reference sequence). The V and J ends lost 5 bases and 2 bases, in that order; junction bases with no gene match: 3. The CDR3 bases are TGTGCCAGTAGTTCCGGGACTAGCGGGACCTACAATGAGCAGTTCTTC. Its protein is CASSSGTSGTYNEQFF.